In its sample, the clone carrying this T cell receptor beta chain was seen a few times. The data were obtained in a study of early T cells in non-severe SARS-CoV-2 infection. TCRdb reanalysed the 5' RACE reads using MiXCR and keeps one entry per CDR3 protein. The table includes tens of thousands of distinct CDR3 sequences, around 12% detected once. V shed 8 bases, J shed 5 bases, and the junction held 15 bases outside the gene matches. This CDR3 comprises 16 residues. In germline, CDR1 is MNHEY, CDR2 SMNVEV (reference sequence). This chain joins TRBV27 and TRBJ2-5; 9 bases agree with TRBD2. Material: whole blood. This sequence originates from an adult who was a healthcare worker with PCR-confirmed SARS-CoV-2 infection or an uninfected control (not recorded which). The CDR3 is CASRRRGGRSLETQYF. CDR3 bases: TGTGCCAGCCGTCGGCGGGGGGGGCGCAGTTTGGAGACCCAGTACTTC.